This TCR beta chain is drawn from a study of T-cell memory formation after mild COVID-19. In germline, CDR1 is KGHDR, CDR2 SFDVKD. Trimming took 6 bases from V and 2 from J; bases not matched to a gene: 9. The CDR3 consists of 16 residues. MiXCR, applied by TCRdb to the 5' RACE reads, yields one record per CDR3 protein. The sample records roughly 450,000 distinct CDR3 sequences, about 20% being singletons. The source material was PBMCs or a T cell subset sorted from them (not recorded which). The chain is built from TRBV24-1 and TRBJ2-3; 8 nucleotides agree with TRBD2. This receptor was obtained from an adult woman who had mild COVID-19 (a few samples of this study predate the infection). Cell type and time point are not known. The CDR3 here is CATSQGAGGYTDTQYF. For the CDR3, the DNA is TGTGCCACCAGTCAAGGGGCGGGGGGATACACAGATACGCAGTATTTT.